The text below deals with one T cell receptor (beta chain). The length of the CDR3 is 13 residues. The germline CDR1 and CDR2 sequences are LGHNA and YNFKEQ. Losses at the gene ends were 4 bases for V and 5 bases for J; bases not matched to a gene: 5. PBMC samples from each donor numbered at least one pre-ART and at least two post-ART. HIV-positive participants were all treated in the United States. The data derive from a study of long-term antiretroviral therapy in people with HIV. The assay used was immunoSEQ (version v3.0), run at survey level. Libraries were prepared by immunoSEQ multiplex PCR; TCRdb keeps only in-frame clonotypes and omits some of them. Found here are 30,000 to 40,000 clones, around four fifths of them singletons; the top ten hold 5.5% to 8%.

The source of this sequence is a young man with HIV. The sequences come from unsorted PBMCs, collected 1 year after starting antiretroviral therapy. V and J are TRBV4-2 and TRBJ2-7; 7 nucleotides agree with TRBD2. CDR3 in amino acids: CASSPGGIDEQYF. The CDR3 DNA reads as TGTGCCAGCAGCCCCGGGGGGATCGACGAGCAGTACTTC.